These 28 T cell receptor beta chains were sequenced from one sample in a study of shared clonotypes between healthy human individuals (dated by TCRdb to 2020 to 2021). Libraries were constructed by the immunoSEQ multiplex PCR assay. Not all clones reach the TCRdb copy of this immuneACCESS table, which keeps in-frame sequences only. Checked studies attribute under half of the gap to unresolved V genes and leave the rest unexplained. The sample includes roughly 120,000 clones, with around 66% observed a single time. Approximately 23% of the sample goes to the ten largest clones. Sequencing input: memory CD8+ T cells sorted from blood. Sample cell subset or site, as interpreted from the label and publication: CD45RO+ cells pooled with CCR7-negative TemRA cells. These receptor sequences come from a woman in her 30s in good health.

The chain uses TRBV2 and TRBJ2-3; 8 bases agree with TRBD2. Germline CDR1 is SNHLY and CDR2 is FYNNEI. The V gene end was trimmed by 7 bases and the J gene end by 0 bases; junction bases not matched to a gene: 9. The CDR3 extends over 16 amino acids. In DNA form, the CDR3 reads TGTGCCAGCATCTTAAGGGCTAGCGGGAGCACAGATACGCAGTATTTT. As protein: CASILRASGSTDTQYF.

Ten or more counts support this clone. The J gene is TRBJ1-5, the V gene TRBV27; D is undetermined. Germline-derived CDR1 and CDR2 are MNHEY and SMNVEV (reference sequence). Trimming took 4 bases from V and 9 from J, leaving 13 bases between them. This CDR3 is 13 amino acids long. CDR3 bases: TGTGCCAGCAGTTCCCTCCCCGTGGGGCCCCAGCATTTT. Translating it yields CASSSLPVGPQHF.

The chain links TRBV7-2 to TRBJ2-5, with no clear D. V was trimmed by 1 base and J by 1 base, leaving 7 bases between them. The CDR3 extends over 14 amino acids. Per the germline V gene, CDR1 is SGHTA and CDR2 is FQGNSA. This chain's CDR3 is CASSLDPGQETQYF. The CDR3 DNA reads TGTGCCAGCAGCTTAGATCCGGGCCAAGAGACCCAGTACTTC.

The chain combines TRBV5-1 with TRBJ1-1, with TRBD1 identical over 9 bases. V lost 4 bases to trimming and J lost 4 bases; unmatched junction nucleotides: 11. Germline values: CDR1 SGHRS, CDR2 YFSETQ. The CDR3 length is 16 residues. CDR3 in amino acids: CASSAGTGWVSTEAFF. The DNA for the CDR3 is TGCGCCAGCAGCGCCGGGACAGGGTGGGTGAGCACTGAAGCTTTCTTT.

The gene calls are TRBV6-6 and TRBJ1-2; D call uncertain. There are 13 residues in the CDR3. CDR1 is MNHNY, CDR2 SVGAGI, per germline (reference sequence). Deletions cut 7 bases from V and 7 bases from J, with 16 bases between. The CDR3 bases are TGTGCCAGCAAGGAAGAGGGCGTGGGTGGCTACACCTTC. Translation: CASKEEGVGGYTF.

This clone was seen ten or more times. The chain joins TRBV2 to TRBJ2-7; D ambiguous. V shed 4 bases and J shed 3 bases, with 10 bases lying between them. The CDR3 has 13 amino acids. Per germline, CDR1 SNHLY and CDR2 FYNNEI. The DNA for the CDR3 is TGTGCCAGCAGTGGGACCTACAACTACGAGCAGTACTTC. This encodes CASSGTYNYEQYF.

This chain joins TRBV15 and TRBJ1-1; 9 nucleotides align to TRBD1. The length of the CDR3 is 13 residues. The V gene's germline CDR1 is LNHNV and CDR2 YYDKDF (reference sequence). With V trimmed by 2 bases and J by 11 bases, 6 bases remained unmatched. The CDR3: CATSRIQGAGAFF. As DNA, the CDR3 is TGTGCCACCAGCAGAATACAGGGGGCTGGGGCTTTCTTT.

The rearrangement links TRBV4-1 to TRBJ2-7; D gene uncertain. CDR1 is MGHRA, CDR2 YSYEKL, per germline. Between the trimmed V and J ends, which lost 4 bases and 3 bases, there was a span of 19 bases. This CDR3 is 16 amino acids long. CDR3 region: CASSPSWEDKFYEQYF. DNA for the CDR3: TGCGCCAGCAGCCCCAGTTGGGAAGACAAGTTCTACGAGCAGTACTTC.

DNA of the CDR3: TGTGCCGCGGGGGGAACCTCTGGAAACACCATATATTTT. Translated, it gives CAAGGTSGNTIYF. The chain links TRBV6-1 to TRBJ1-3, with D perhaps TRBD1 (5 bases). This CDR3 has 13 residues. The germline V and J ends were trimmed by 11 bases and 0 bases, with 11 bases remaining between them. Germline V lookup: CDR1 MNHNS, CDR2 SASEGT.

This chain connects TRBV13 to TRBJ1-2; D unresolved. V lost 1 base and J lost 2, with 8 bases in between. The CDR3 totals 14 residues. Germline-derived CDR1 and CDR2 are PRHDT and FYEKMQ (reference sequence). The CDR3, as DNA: TGTGCCAGCAGCTTAGAAAGGAGCAACTATGGCTACACCTTC. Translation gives CASSLERSNYGYTF.

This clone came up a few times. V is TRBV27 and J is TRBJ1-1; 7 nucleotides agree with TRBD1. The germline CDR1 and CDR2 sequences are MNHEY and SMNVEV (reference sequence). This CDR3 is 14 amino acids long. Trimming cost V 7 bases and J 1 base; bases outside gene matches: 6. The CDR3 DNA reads TGTGCCAGCAAACAGGGGACGGGGAACACTGAAGCTTTCTTT. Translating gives CASKQGTGNTEAFF.

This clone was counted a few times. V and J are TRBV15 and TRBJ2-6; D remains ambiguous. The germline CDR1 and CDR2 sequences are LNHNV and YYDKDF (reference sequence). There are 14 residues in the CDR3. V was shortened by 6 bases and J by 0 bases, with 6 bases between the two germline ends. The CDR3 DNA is TGTGCCACCAGTCTTGACTCTGGGGCCAACGTCCTGACTTTC. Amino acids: CATSLDSGANVLTF.

The CDR3 region is CSVRGTSGRDEYEQYF. In DNA, the CDR3 is TGCAGCGTTCGTGGGACTAGCGGGCGGGATGAGTACGAGCAGTACTTC. The chain carries TRBV29-1 and TRBJ2-7; TRBD2 aligns across 12 bases. V shed 5 bases and J 4 bases; nucleotides not matched to a gene: 12. Germline assignment: CDR1 SQVTM and CDR2 ANQGSEA. The CDR3 has 16 amino acids.

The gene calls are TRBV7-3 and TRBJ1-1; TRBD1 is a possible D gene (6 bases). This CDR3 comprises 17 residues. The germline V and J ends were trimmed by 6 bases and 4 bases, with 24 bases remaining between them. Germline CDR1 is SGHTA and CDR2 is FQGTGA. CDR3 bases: TGTGCCAGCAGGGAATATTTCGGGTACTTGGGGGCCACTGAAGCTTTCTTT. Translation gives CASREYFGYLGATEAFF.

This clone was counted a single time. Here the CDR3 DNA reads TGTGCCAGCAGCACCCGACAGGACAGGGGTAGGAGTGTAGGCTACGAGCAGTACTTC. Amino acid sequence: CASSTRQDRGRSVGYEQYF. The chain is built from TRBV13 and TRBJ2-7; TRBD1 aligns across 9 bases. The CDR3 extends over 19 amino acids. Germline V gene sequence: CDR1 PRHDT, CDR2 FYEKMQ (reference sequence). The V segment lost 5 bases and the J segment 3 bases; nucleotides outside the gene matches: 20.

This chain's CDR3 is CASSLSSGNTIYF. The CDR3, as DNA: TGCGCCAGCAGCCTGAGCTCTGGAAACACCATATATTTT. The rearrangement uses TRBV4-1 and TRBJ1-3, with D unresolved. This CDR3 is 13 amino acids long. With 4 bases removed from V and 0 bases from J, the gap between germline ends came to 4 bases. The germline V gene has CDR1 MGHRA and CDR2 YSYEKL.

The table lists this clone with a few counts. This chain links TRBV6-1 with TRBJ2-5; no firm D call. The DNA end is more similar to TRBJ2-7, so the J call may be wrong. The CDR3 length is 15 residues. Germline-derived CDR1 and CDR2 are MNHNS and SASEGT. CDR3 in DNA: TGTGCCAGCAGTGAAAAAACAGCGAGCTCCTACGAGCAGTACTTC. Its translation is CASSEKTASSYEQYF.

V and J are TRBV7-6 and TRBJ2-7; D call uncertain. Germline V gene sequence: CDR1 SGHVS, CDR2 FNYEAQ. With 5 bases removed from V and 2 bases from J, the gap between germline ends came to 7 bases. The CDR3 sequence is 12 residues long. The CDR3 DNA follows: TGTGCCAGCAGCCCAACTACCTACGAGCAGTACTTC. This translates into CASSPTTYEQYF.

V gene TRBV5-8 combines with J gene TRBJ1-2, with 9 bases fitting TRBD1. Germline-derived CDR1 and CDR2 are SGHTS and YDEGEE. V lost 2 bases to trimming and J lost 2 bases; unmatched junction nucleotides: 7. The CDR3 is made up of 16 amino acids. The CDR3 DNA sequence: TGTGCCAGCAGCTTCGGGCGGACAGGGGAAAACTATGGCTACACCTTC. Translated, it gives CASSFGRTGENYGYTF.

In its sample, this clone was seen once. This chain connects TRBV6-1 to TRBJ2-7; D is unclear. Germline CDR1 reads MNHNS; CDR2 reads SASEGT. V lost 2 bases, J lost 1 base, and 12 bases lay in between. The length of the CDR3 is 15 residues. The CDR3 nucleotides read TGTGCCAGCAGTGAATTGCACTTTGAGTCCTACGAGCAGTACTTC. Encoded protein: CASSELHFESYEQYF.

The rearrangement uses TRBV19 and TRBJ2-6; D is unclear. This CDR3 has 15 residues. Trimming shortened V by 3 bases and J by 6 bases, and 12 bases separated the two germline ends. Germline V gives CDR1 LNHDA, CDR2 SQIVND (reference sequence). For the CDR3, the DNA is TGTGCCAGTAGTATCTTCCCCAGGTCGGCCAACGTCCTGACTTTC. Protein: CASSIFPRSANVLTF. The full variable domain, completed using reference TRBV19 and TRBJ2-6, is DGGITQSPKYLFRKEGQNVTLSCEQNLNHDAMYWYRQDPGQGLRLIYYSQIVNDFQKGDIAEGYSVSREKKESFPLTVTSAQKNPTAFYLCASSIFPRSANVLTFGAGSRLTVL.

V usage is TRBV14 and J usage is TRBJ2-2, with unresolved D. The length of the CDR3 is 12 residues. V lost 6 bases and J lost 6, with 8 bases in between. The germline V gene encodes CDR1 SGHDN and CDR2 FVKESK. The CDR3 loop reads CASSFVAGELFF. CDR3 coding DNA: TGTGCCAGCAGTTTTGTAGCCGGGGAGCTGTTTTTT.

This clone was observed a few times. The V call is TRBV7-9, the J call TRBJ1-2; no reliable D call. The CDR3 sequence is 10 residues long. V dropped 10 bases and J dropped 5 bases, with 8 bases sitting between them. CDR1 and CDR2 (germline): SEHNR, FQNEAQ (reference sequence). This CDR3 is CATWEYGYTF. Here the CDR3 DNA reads TGTGCCACCTGGGAGTATGGCTACACCTTC.

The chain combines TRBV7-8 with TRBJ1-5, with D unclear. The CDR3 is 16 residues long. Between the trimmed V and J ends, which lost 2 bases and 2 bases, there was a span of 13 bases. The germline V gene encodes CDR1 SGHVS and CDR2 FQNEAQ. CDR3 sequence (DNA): TGTGCCAGCAGCTTAAGCCCGGGTTATGGCAATCAGCCCCAGCATTTT. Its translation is CASSLSPGYGNQPQHF.

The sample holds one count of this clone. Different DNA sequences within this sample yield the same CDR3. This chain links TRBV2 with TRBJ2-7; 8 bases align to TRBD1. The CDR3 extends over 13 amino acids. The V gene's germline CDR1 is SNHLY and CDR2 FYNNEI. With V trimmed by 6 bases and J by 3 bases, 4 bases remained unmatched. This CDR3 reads CASRDRGGYEQYF. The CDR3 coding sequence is TGTGCCAGCAGAGACAGGGGCGGCTACGAGCAGTACTTC.

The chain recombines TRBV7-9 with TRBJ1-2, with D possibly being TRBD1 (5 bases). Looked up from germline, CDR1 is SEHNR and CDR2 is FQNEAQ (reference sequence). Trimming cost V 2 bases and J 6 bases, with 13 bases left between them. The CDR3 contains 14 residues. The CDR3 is CASSLLRDSNGYTF. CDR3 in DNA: TGTGCCAGCAGCTTACTTCGGGACTCTAATGGCTACACCTTC.

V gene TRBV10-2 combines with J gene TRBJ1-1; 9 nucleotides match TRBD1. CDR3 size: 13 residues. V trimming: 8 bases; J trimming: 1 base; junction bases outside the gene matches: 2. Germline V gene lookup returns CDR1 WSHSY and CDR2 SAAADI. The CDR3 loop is CASGDRENTEAFF. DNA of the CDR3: TGCGCCAGCGGGGACAGGGAGAACACTGAAGCTTTCTTT.

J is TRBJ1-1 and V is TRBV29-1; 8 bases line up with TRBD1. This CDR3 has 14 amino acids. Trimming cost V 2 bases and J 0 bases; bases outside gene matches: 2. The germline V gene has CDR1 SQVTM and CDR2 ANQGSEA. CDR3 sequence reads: CSVERTGLNTEAFF. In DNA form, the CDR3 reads TGCAGCGTTGAACGGACAGGGCTGAACACTGAAGCTTTCTTT.